The clone carrying this T cell receptor beta chain was detected once. Germline CDR1 is SNHLY and CDR2 is FYNNEI. Trimming cost V 6 bases and J 6 bases, with 15 bases left between them. The CDR3 spans 15 residues. The data were taken from a study of blood T cell repertoires in COVID-19. The repertoire was sequenced with immunoSEQ multiplex PCR; TCRdb's copy has only in-frame clones and lacks some. The sample records a few hundred thousand clones, 75% to 90% being singletons. The chain combines TRBV2 with TRBJ1-6; D is ambiguous. The source material was PBMCs or T cells enriched from blood (not recorded which). The clonotype was recovered from a woman in her forties or fifties who had recovered from COVID-19. The chain's CDR3 is CASSLSAVFNSPLHF. The CDR3 DNA follows: TGTGCCAGCAGCCTGAGCGCCGTGTTTAATTCACCCCTCCACTTT.